This passage covers 27 T cell receptor beta chains from one sample sequenced in a study of T-cell reconstitution after alpha-beta-depleted transplantation in children. Unique molecular identifiers tagged the TCRbeta library. TCRdb passed the PCR reads through MiXCR, listing each CDR3 protein once. The sample has roughly 240,000 distinct CDR3 sequences, 8.2% seen once. Material: PBMCs, mostly from graft donor cells, obtained 180 days after TCRalphabeta/CD19-depleted stem cell transplant. The receptors originated from a male patient between 5 and 17 years old who had a stem cell transplant for acute lymphoblastic leukemia, so the T cells may come from the graft donor.

There are many counts of this clonotype. J is TRBJ1-2 and V is TRBV7-3; D is unclear. V shed 2 bases and J shed 6 bases, with 10 bases lying between them. This CDR3 is built from 13 residues. The germline CDR1 and CDR2 sequences are SGHTA and FQGTGA. This CDR3 reads CASSLPSKDGYTF. CDR3 DNA: TGTGCCAGCAGCTTACCCTCAAAGGATGGCTACACCTTC.

This clonotype was counted at least ten times. This rearrangement joins TRBV20-1 to TRBJ1-1; 8 bases align to TRBD1. Germline CDR1 and CDR2: DFQATT and SNEGSKA (reference sequence). There are 14 residues in the CDR3. Trimming took 5 bases from V and 1 from J; bases not matched to a gene: 6. CDR3 sequence: CSARTGKPNTEAFF. DNA for the CDR3: TGCAGTGCTCGGACAGGGAAGCCGAACACTGAAGCTTTCTTT.

This clonotype was counted many times. The chain links TRBV20-1 to TRBJ2-7; D is uncertain. The V gene's germline CDR1 is DFQATT and CDR2 SNEGSKA (reference sequence). V was shortened by 2 bases and J by 1 base, with 12 bases between the two germline ends. The CDR3 spans 14 residues. CDR3 DNA: TGCAGTGCTAGAAGGCGGCAGATATCCTACGAGCAGTACTTC. Protein sequence: CSARRRQISYEQYF.

This clonotype was seen once. The V and J genes are TRBV10-3 and TRBJ2-7; D unresolved. CDR3 length: 15 amino acids. Looked up from germline, CDR1 is ENHRY and CDR2 is SYGVKD. Deletions cut 4 bases from V and 5 bases from J, with 18 bases between. The CDR3 protein is CAISASRIRSDEQYF. The CDR3 nucleotides read TGTGCCATCAGTGCTTCCCGGATTAGGTCGGACGAGCAGTACTTC.

The rearrangement joins TRBV6-2 or TRBV6-3 to TRBJ2-1; no clear D gene. CDR3 length: 17 residues. Germline V gene data show CDR1 as MNHEY and CDR2 as SVGEGT. V was cut by 1 base and J by 0 bases, with 13 bases left in between. CDR3 in amino acids: CASSYWQFYSSYNEQFF. As DNA, the CDR3 is TGTGCCAGCAGTTACTGGCAGTTTTACAGCTCCTACAATGAGCAGTTCTTC.

The chain uses TRBV6-6 and TRBJ2-1; 7 bases map to TRBD2. Germline CDR1 reads MNHNY; CDR2 reads SVGAGI (reference sequence). V lost 6 bases to trimming and J lost 13 bases; unmatched junction nucleotides: 6. The CDR3 has 11 residues. The CDR3 protein is CASSLGGGQFF. The CDR3 DNA is TGTGCCAGCAGCCTGGGGGGGGGACAGTTCTTC.

This clonotype was seen many times. The genes are TRBV27 and TRBJ1-6; 7 bases match TRBD1. Germline CDR1 MNHEY, CDR2 SMNVEV (reference sequence). The CDR3 is made up of 14 amino acids. V was clipped by 6 bases and J by 7 bases; unmatched bases: 6. The CDR3 DNA reads as TGTGCCAGCAGGCGGGACAGTAGAAATTCACCCCTCCACTTT. It codes for CASRRDSRNSPLHF.

This clonotype was found a few times. J is TRBJ2-7 and V is TRBV18; 9 bases line up with TRBD2. The CDR3 runs to 15 residues. Per germline, CDR1 KGHSH and CDR2 LQKENI. The V gene end was trimmed by 4 bases and the J gene end by 2 bases; junction bases not matched to a gene: 6. The CDR3 sequence is CASSLGLASTYEQYF. For the CDR3, the DNA is TGTGCCAGCTCACTCGGACTAGCGTCCACCTACGAGCAGTACTTC.

This clonotype was seen at least ten times. The chain joins TRBV5-8 to TRBJ2-7; TRBD1 or TRBD2 may be the D gene (5 bases each). CDR3 size: 15 residues. The V gene's germline CDR1 is SGHTS and CDR2 YDEGEE. V lost 0 bases and J 0 bases, leaving 10 bases between the germline ends. The CDR3 coding sequence is TGTGCCAGCAGCTTGGCACCCGGGACCTCCTACGAGCAGTACTTC. Amino acids: CASSLAPGTSYEQYF.

As concerns this clonotype: A much larger clone sits a single nucleotide away, making a read error possible. The rearrangement joins TRBV7-2 to TRBJ2-3, with 9 nucleotides matching TRBD2. The germline gives CDR1 SGHTA, CDR2 FQGNSA. The CDR3 spans 15 residues. CDR3 nucleotide sequence: TGTGCCAGCAGCTCAGGAGGGACTAGCACATATACGCAGTATTTT. It encodes CASSSGGTSTYTQYF.

This clonotype was counted ten times or more. The V gene is TRBV7-8, the J gene TRBJ1-1; TRBD1 agrees at 7 bases. The V and J ends lost 1 base and 5 bases, in that order; junction bases with no gene match: 10. The CDR3 is 16 residues long. The germline gives CDR1 SGHVS, CDR2 FQNEAQ. CDR3 nucleotide sequence: TGTGCCAGCAGCTTAGGTTTGACAGGGCCAGGGACTGAAGCTTTCTTT. It translates to CASSLGLTGPGTEAFF.

This clonotype has ten or more counts. The rearrangement links TRBV5-1 to TRBJ2-1; D may be TRBD2 (5 bases). Trimming took 0 bases from V and 1 from J, leaving 17 bases between them. CDR3 length equals 18 residues. The germline V gene encodes CDR1 SGHRS and CDR2 YFSETQ. CDR3 nucleotide sequence: TGCGCCAGCAGCTTGGCGGGGAGCCAACGGAGGTCCTACAATGAGCAGTTCTTC. Protein product: CASSLAGSQRRSYNEQFF.

The chain joins TRBV5-6 to TRBJ2-1; the match to TRBD2 covers 10 bases. Germline assignment: CDR1 SGHDT and CDR2 YYEEEE. The V segment lost 9 bases and the J segment 10 bases; nucleotides outside the gene matches: 10. This CDR3 has 13 residues. The CDR3 loop reads CAMGPGGLAEQFF. The CDR3, as DNA: TGTGCCATGGGCCCCGGGGGACTAGCGGAGCAGTTCTTC.

This clonotype was seen many times. The CDR3 sequence is CASSLKAREIGTGELFF. CDR3 sequence (DNA): TGTGCCAGCAGCTTAAAGGCGCGGGAGATAGGAACCGGGGAGCTGTTTTTT. This chain joins TRBV7-3 and TRBJ2-2; 7 nucleotides line up with TRBD2. CDR1 and CDR2 (germline): SGHTA, FQGTGA. The CDR3 has 17 amino acids. V was pared by 1 base and J by 5 bases, with 10 bases of the junction left unmatched.

This clonotype was counted at least ten times. The V and J genes are TRBV7-9 and TRBJ2-5, with 11 bases identical to TRBD2. Trimming removed 3 bases from V and 5 bases from J; junction bases left unmatched: 8. CDR3 length: 16 residues. The germline V gene has CDR1 SEHNR and CDR2 FQNEAQ (reference sequence). The CDR3 loop is CASSFLSGGDRETQYF. CDR3 nucleotide sequence: TGTGCCAGCAGCTTCCTTAGCGGGGGGGACCGGGAGACCCAGTACTTC.

This clonotype appeared many times. The rearrangement links TRBV20-1 to TRBJ2-1; 9 bases align to TRBD2. The germline CDR1 and CDR2 sequences are DFQATT and SNEGSKA (reference sequence). The CDR3 has 15 amino acids. The J segment lost 7 bases and the V segment lost 6 bases, leaving 13 bases of the junction unmatched. The CDR3 nucleotides read TGCAGTGCCCGGACCTCCGGGACTAGCCCGAATGAGCAGTTCTTC. Protein sequence: CSARTSGTSPNEQFF.

In its sample, this clonotype was seen many times. The chain employs TRBV5-1 and TRBJ1-4; D is ambiguous. Trimming shortened V by 4 bases and J by 8 bases, and 15 bases separated the two germline ends. The CDR3 length is 14 residues. Germline loops: CDR1 SGHRS, CDR2 YFSETQ. CDR3 in DNA: TGCGCCAGCAGCGCCTGGGTCGGTGGAGAAAAACTGTTTTTT. Its protein product is CASSAWVGGEKLFF.

This clonotype occurred many times. The rearrangement uses TRBV20-1 and TRBJ1-3; D gene ambiguous. The CDR3 spans 14 residues. Germline CDR1 and CDR2: DFQATT and SNEGSKA (reference sequence). Trimming took off 6 bases at V and 1 base at J, with 13 bases between the two ends. This CDR3 reads CSATRRASGNTIYF. The CDR3 bases are TGCAGTGCAACCCGGAGGGCTTCTGGAAACACCATATATTTT.

This clonotype was detected ten times or more. The CDR3 DNA reads TGTGCCAGCAGCCTAAGGCGGGGGGGGGGCTCCTACAATGAGCAGTTCTTC. This encodes CASSLRRGGGSYNEQFF. The V gene is TRBV9, the J gene TRBJ2-1, with 9 bases fitting TRBD2. CDR1 SGDLS and CDR2 YYNGEE come from the germline V gene. J gave up 0 bases and V 4 bases, and 8 bases lay outside the gene matches. The CDR3 sequence is 17 residues long.

This clonotype occurred many times. This chain links TRBV7-7 with TRBJ2-2; either TRBD1 or TRBD2 may fit D (5 bases each). From germline, CDR1 is SSHAT and CDR2 FNYEAQ (reference sequence). Trimming removed 6 bases at V and 6 bases at J, with 14 bases between. The CDR3 totals 14 residues. CDR3 sequence (DNA): TGTGCCAGCAGTCTGGGACGGTTAGCCGGGGAGCTGTTTTTT. Translated: CASSLGRLAGELFF.

This clonotype was seen ten or more times. The genes are TRBV7-8 and TRBJ2-4; tentatively, D is TRBD1 or TRBD2 (6 bases each). Trimming took 1 base from V and 9 from J, leaving 10 bases between them. This CDR3 is built from 13 residues. CDR1 is SGHVS and CDR2 is FQNEAQ in the germline V gene. CDR3 in amino acids: CASSLGQEGIQYF. CDR3 nucleotide sequence: TGTGCCAGCAGCTTAGGACAGGAGGGCATTCAGTACTTC.

The table lists this clonotype with many counts. The V call is TRBV6-1, the J call TRBJ2-3; perhaps TRBD2 as D (7 bases). The germline V and J ends were trimmed by 6 bases and 2 bases, with 15 bases remaining between them. The CDR3 covers 15 residues. The germline V gene encodes CDR1 MNHNS and CDR2 SASEGT. The CDR3 region has the DNA TGTGCCAGCAGATGGTCCGGGGGGCCCACAGATACGCAGTATTTT. It yields the protein CASRWSGGPTDTQYF.

This clonotype was counted at least ten times. V usage is TRBV6-2 or TRBV6-3 and J usage is TRBJ2-2; a possible D gene is TRBD1 (6 bases). V was trimmed by 7 bases and J by 1 base, leaving 16 bases between them. CDR1 and CDR2 (germline): MNHEY, SVGEGT. The CDR3 is 16 amino acids. The CDR3 coding sequence is TGTGCCAGCACAGTAACAGGGCATGGGAACACCGGGGAGCTGTTTTTT. It specifies CASTVTGHGNTGELFF.

This clonotype was seen repeatedly, ten times or more. The chain uses TRBV3-1 and TRBJ2-7, with D possibly TRBD2 on 6 matching bases. V was trimmed by 7 bases and J by 9 bases, leaving 22 bases between them. Germline V CDR1 and CDR2: LGHDT, YNNKEL (reference sequence). The CDR3 has 14 amino acids. The CDR3 DNA sequence: TGTGCCAGCACCGGAGGTTGGGGCCGGGGGATGCAGTACTTC. Its protein is CASTGGWGRGMQYF.

This clonotype was observed a few times. V and J are TRBV11-2 and TRBJ2-6; 7 bases align to TRBD2. Germline CDR1 is SGHAT and CDR2 is FQNNGV. The CDR3 totals 19 residues. Trimming at V came to 3 bases and at J to 2 bases, leaving 13 bases not matched to a gene. The CDR3 sequence: CASSLLGGGGGTGANVLTF. The CDR3 DNA reads as TGTGCCAGCAGCTTGTTGGGGGGGGGAGGTGGGACTGGGGCCAACGTCCTGACTTTC.

This clonotype appeared many times. This chain uses TRBV4-1 with TRBJ2-1; TRBD1 agrees at 7 bases. Germline values: CDR1 MGHRA, CDR2 YSYEKL. The CDR3 is made up of 13 amino acids. The ends lost 0 bases at V and 8 bases at J; junction bases unmatched: 1. The CDR3: CASSQDTGDEQFF. As DNA, the CDR3 is TGCGCCAGCAGCCAAGACACAGGGGATGAGCAGTTCTTC.

This clonotype was observed at least ten times. This sequence joins TRBV11-3 and TRBJ1-1; D is perhaps TRBD1 (5 bases). Germline assignment: CDR1 SGHNT and CDR2 YENEEA. The ends were cut back, 4 bases at V and 5 bases at J, with 8 bases in the middle. This CDR3 has 12 residues. The CDR3 DNA is TGTGCCAGCAGCTGGGGCCCTACTGAAGCTTTCTTT. Translation gives CASSWGPTEAFF.